This entry concerns a single T cell receptor (beta chain). The antigen is unknown. The data derive from a study of cytomegalovirus exposure and HLA in healthy donors. 13 Jbeta primers and 60 Vbeta primers were used for the PCR. Generated by immunoSEQ multiplex PCR, the TCRdb table keeps only in-frame clones and is missing some. The sample holds around 90,000 clones, about two thirds seen once. Study observations and caveats: TCR beta sequences reportedly predicted most subjects' HLA-A and HLA-B alleles accurately. Testing in vitro showed a few CMV-associated chains specific for CMV antigens.

The CDR3 is made up of 15 amino acids. Per the germline V gene, CDR1 is LNHDA and CDR2 is SQIVND (reference sequence). V lost 5 bases, J lost 0 bases, and 5 bases stayed unmatched. Sequencing was done on a sample of PBMCs. This chain uses TRBV19 with TRBJ2-7, with 9 bases matching TRBD2. This TCR came from a woman aged 45-60 years in good health and CMV-seropositive. CDR3 amino acids: CASSSSGALSYEQYF. For the CDR3, the DNA is TGTGCCAGTAGTTCTAGCGGGGCCCTCTCCTACGAGCAGTACTTC.